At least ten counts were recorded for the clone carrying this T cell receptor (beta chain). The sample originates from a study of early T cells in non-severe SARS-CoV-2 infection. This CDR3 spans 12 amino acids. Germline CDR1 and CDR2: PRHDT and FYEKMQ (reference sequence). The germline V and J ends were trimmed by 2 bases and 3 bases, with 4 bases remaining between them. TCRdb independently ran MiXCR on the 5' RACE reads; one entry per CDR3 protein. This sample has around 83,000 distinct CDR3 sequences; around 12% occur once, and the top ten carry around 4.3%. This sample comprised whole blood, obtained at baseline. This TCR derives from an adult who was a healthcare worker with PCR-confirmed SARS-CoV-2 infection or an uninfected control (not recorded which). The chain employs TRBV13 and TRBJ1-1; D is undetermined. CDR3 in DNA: TGTGCCAGCAGCTTACGGGACACTGAAGCTTTCTTT. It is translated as CASSLRDTEAFF.